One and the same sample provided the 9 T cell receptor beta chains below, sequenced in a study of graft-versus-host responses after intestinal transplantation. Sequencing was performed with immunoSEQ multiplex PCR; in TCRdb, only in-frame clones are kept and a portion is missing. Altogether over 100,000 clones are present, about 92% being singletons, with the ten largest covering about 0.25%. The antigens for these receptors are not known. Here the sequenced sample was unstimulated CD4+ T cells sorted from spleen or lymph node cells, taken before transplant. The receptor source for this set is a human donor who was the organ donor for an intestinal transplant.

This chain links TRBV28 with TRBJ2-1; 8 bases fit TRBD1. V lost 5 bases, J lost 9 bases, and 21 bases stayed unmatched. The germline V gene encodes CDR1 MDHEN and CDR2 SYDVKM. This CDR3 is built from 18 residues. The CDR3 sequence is CASSPRQGRSHLQSEQFF. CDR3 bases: TGTGCCAGCAGTCCCCGACAGGGGAGATCACATCTACAAAGTGAGCAGTTCTTC.

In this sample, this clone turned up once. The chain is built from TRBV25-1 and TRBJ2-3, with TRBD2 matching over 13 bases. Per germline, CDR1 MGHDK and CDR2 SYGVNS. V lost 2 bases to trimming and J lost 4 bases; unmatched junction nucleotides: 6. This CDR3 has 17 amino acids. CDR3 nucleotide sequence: TGTGCCAGCAGTGAACTTTTTACTAGCGGGAGGGCAGATACGCAGTATTTT. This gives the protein CASSELFTSGRADTQYF. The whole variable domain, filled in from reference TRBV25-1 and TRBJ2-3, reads EADIYQTPRYLVIGTGKKITLECSQTMGHDKMYWYQQDPGMELHLIHYSYGVNSTEKGDLSSESTVSRIRTEHFPLTLESARPSHTSQYLCASSELFTSGRADTQYFGPGTRLTVL.

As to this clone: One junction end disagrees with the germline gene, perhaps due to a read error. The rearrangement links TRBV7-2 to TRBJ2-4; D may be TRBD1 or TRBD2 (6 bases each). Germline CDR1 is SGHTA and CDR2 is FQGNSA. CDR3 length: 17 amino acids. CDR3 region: CVSSSNSRGQAKNIQYF. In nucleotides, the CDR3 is TGTGTCAGCAGCTCAAACAGTCGGGGGCAGGCCAAAAACATTCAGTACTTC.

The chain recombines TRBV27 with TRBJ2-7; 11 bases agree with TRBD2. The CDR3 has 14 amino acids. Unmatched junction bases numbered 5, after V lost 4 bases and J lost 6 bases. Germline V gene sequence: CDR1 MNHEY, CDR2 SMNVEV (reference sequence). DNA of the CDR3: TGTGCCAGCAGTTCAACTAGCGGGAGTCGCGAGCAGTACTTC. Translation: CASSSTSGSREQYF.

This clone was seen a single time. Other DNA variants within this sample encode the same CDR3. In DNA, the CDR3 is TGTGCCAGCAGCCAGGGTAACTATGGCTACACCTTC. This codes for CASSQGNYGYTF. This rearrangement joins TRBV6-5 to TRBJ1-2; D is possibly TRBD1 (5 bases). Germline loops: CDR1 MNHEY, CDR2 SVGAGI. The V end was cut by 6 bases, the J end by 1 base, with 6 bases between. The CDR3 has 12 residues.

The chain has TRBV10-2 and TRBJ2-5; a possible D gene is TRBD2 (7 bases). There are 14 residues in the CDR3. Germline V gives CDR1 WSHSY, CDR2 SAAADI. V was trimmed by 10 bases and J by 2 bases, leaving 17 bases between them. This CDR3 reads CATEGGAAQETQYF. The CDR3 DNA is TGCGCCACCGAAGGGGGGGCAGCGCAAGAGACCCAGTACTTC.

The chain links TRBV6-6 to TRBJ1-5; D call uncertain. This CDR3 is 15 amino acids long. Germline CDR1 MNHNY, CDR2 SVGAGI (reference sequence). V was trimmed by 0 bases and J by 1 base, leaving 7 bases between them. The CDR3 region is CASSYSKWSNQPQHF. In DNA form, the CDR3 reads TGTGCCAGCAGTTACTCAAAGTGGAGCAATCAGCCCCAGCATTTT.

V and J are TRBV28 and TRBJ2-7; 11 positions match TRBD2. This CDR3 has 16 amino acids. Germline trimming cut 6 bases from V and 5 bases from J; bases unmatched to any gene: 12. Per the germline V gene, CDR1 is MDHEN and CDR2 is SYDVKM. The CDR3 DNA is TGTGCCAGCAGACTAGCGGGAGAGGGGCCCGCCCACGAGCAGTACTTC. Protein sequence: CASRLAGEGPAHEQYF.

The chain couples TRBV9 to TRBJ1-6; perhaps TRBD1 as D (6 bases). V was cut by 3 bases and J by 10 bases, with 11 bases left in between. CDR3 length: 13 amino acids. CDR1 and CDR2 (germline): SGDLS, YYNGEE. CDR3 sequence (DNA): TGTGCCAGCAGCGGTGAGGGGGAATCACCCCTCCACTTT. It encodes CASSGEGESPLHF.